This entry is about one T cell receptor (beta chain). Its cognate antigen is unknown. This specimen comes from a study of PD-L1 blockade in urothelial cancer. Study context: From 2014, patients received atezolizumab, given as 1,200 mg intravenously every 3 weeks. Bladder-origin urothelial cancer in males described about 85% of the roughly 29 patients. The patients had undergone anywhere from 0 to 3 prior chemotherapy regimens. Overall study results and limits: Clonality of blood TCR below the median before treatment predicted better survival.

Time point indicated: peripheral blood 6 weeks after treatment start. Some clones are missing from TCRdb's copy, which holds only in-frame ones; the method was immunoSEQ multiplex PCR. The data show around 110,000 clones, with around 93% seen just once and approximately 3.5% held by the top ten. The CDR3 is 14 amino acids. V lost 2 bases and J 1 base, leaving 8 bases between the germline ends. Germline V gene lookup returns CDR1 SGHAT and CDR2 FQNNGV. The chain employs TRBV11-2 and TRBJ1-1; D gene uncertain. This specimen consisted of PBMCs, obtained around atezolizumab (anti-PD-L1) treatment. The TCR comes from a man aged 55 to 70 with urothelial cancer. This CDR3 reads CASSLTDTNTEAFF. For the CDR3, the DNA is TGTGCCAGCAGCTTAACAGACACGAACACTGAAGCTTTCTTT.